A single sample gave rise to the 31 T cell receptor beta chains below, sequenced in a study of shared clonotypes between healthy human individuals. Profiling relied on immunoSEQ multiplex PCR, and the TCRdb table lists in-frame clones only, not all of them. The sample carries about 1.1 million clones, approximately 75% recorded once. The specimen was memory CD4+ T cells from PBMCs. Subset here: CD45RA-negative fraction. These receptor sequences come from a man younger than 35 in good health. Some clones in this sample may be carry-over from other donors' samples.

The chain is built from TRBV7-9 and TRBJ2-1; 12 nucleotides agree with TRBD2. V was clipped by 5 bases and J by 6 bases; unmatched bases: 5. Germline lookup yields CDR1 SEHNR and CDR2 FQNEAQ (reference sequence). This CDR3 has 15 amino acids. The CDR3 protein is CASSVTSGRINEQFF. The CDR3 nucleotides read TGTGCCAGCAGCGTTACTAGCGGGAGGATCAATGAGCAGTTCTTC.

Regarding this clone: Other DNA sequences of this sample code for an identical CDR3. The V gene is TRBV11-2, the J gene TRBJ1-1, with D perhaps TRBD1 (5 bases). V was trimmed by 0 bases and J by 14 bases, leaving 13 bases between them. The CDR3 loop spans 12 amino acids. In germline, CDR1 is SGHAT, CDR2 FQNNGV. This chain's CDR3 is CASSLDTVGAFF. The CDR3 coding sequence is TGTGCCAGCAGCTTAGATACGGTTGGGGCCTTCTTT.

This chain joins TRBV5-4 and TRBJ2-7, with 9 bases aligning to TRBD1. Germline trimming cut 0 bases from V and 6 bases from J; bases unmatched to any gene: 10. The CDR3 has 16 residues. The germline V gene encodes CDR1 SGHNT and CDR2 YYREEE (reference sequence). The CDR3 sequence is CASSLAWGQGSGEQYF. The CDR3 DNA follows: TGTGCCAGCAGCTTGGCTTGGGGACAGGGATCCGGCGAGCAGTACTTC.

The V gene is TRBV30, the J gene TRBJ2-2; D is unclear. CDR3 length equals 14 residues. V was cut by 0 bases and J by 2 bases, with 7 bases left in between. The V gene's germline CDR1 is GTSNPN and CDR2 SVGIG (reference sequence). CDR3 sequence: CAWSVSVNTGELFF. The CDR3 coding sequence is TGTGCCTGGAGTGTATCGGTTAACACCGGGGAGCTGTTTTTT.

The chain combines TRBV6-1 with TRBJ1-2; tentative D call: TRBD1 (6 bases). Germline lookup yields CDR1 MNHNS and CDR2 SASEGT. V was shortened by 3 bases and J by 13 bases, with 15 bases between the two germline ends. CDR3 length equals 12 residues. CDR3: CASSETIQGPTF. DNA for the CDR3: TGTGCCAGCAGTGAGACTATTCAGGGGCCCACCTTC.

The chain joins TRBV28 to TRBJ1-1, with D maybe TRBD1 (5 bases). Trimming stripped 8 bases from V and 5 bases from J, with 15 bases between. The germline V gene has CDR1 MDHEN and CDR2 SYDVKM. The CDR3 is 13 residues long. The CDR3 protein is CASSYGGGTEAFF. Here the CDR3 DNA reads TGTGCCAGCTCCTACGGGGGAGGGACTGAAGCTTTCTTT.

CDR3 in amino acids: CASSLASGSAETQYF. CDR3 DNA: TGTGCCAGCAGCTTGGCTAGCGGGAGTGCGGAGACCCAGTACTTC. The chain couples TRBV5-4 to TRBJ2-5; TRBD2 agrees at 10 bases. Trimming removed 0 bases from V and 5 bases from J; junction bases left unmatched: 4. This CDR3 is 15 amino acids long. Per the germline V gene, CDR1 is SGHNT and CDR2 is YYREEE (reference sequence).

The chain recombines TRBV12-5 with TRBJ2-5, with a tentative D call TRBD2 (6 bases). This CDR3 is 14 amino acids long. With 1 base removed from V and 3 bases from J, the gap between germline ends came to 9 bases. The V gene's germline CDR1 is LGHNT and CDR2 FRNRAP. CDR3 DNA: TGTGCTAGTGGTTTGGACCCGGGGGAAGAGACCCAGTACTTC. As protein: CASGLDPGEETQYF.

This clone was detected only a few times. The genes are TRBV7-9 and TRBJ2-5, with D unclear. Germline V gives CDR1 SEHNR, CDR2 FQNEAQ (reference sequence). The germline V and J ends were trimmed by 2 bases and 5 bases, with 9 bases remaining between them. The CDR3 is 13 amino acids. Here the CDR3 DNA reads TGTGCCAGCAGCTTACCCGCACACGAGACCCAGTACTTC. Amino acid sequence: CASSLPAHETQYF.

This rearrangement joins TRBV29-1 to TRBJ1-1; tentatively, D is TRBD1 (6 bases). This CDR3 has 15 amino acids. In germline, CDR1 is SQVTM, CDR2 ANQGSEA. The germline V and J ends were trimmed by 1 base and 6 bases, with 18 bases remaining between them. This CDR3 reads CSVEADRESRSEAFF. DNA for the CDR3: TGCAGCGTTGAAGCGGACAGAGAATCGCGGTCTGAAGCTTTCTTT.

In the case of this clone: Different DNA sequences within this sample yield the same CDR3. In DNA form, the CDR3 reads TGTGCCAGCAGCTATTCCTACGAGCAGTACTTC. It is translated as CASSYSYEQYF. The J gene is TRBJ2-7, the V gene TRBV2, with D unresolved. V gave up 6 bases and J gave up 1 base, with 4 bases separating them. This CDR3 is built from 11 residues. Germline V CDR1 and CDR2: SNHLY, FYNNEI.

This rearrangement joins TRBV6-1 to TRBJ2-7; D remains ambiguous. V was pared by 2 bases and J by 7 bases, with 18 bases between. The CDR3 runs to 15 residues. Germline V gene lookup returns CDR1 MNHNS and CDR2 SASEGT. CDR3: CASSERRIYYEEQYF. In nucleotides, the CDR3 is TGTGCCAGCAGTGAAAGGCGAATTTATTACGAGGAGCAGTACTTC.

Worth noting for this clone: In the same sample, other DNA sequences code for this CDR3. The genes are TRBV27 and TRBJ2-5; TRBD2 matches 8 bases. The V and J ends lost 5 bases and 1 base, in that order; junction bases with no gene match: 9. This CDR3 spans 16 amino acids. CDR1 is MNHEY, CDR2 SMNVEV, per germline (reference sequence). The CDR3 DNA sequence: TGTGCCAGCAGTAAATTTGGACTAGCTGGCCAAGAGACCCAGTACTTC. Translating gives CASSKFGLAGQETQYF.

The chain joins TRBV6-6 to TRBJ1-4; D is undetermined. Looked up from germline, CDR1 is MNHNY and CDR2 is SVGAGI (reference sequence). Trimming cost V 8 bases and J 3 bases, with 16 bases left between them. The CDR3 covers 15 residues. The CDR3 coding sequence is TGTGCCAGCGGGTTTGAAGGACGGTCTAATGAAAAACTGTTTTTT. Translating gives CASGFEGRSNEKLFF.

This chain connects TRBV27 to TRBJ2-7; unclear D gene. Deletions cut 7 bases from V and 4 bases from J, with 11 bases between. CDR1 MNHEY and CDR2 SMNVEV come from the germline V gene (reference sequence). This CDR3 comprises 12 residues. Written as DNA, the CDR3 is TGTGCCAGCAAATCGAACCGGTACGAGCAGTACTTC. Translating gives CASKSNRYEQYF.

This clone was detected only a few times. The rearrangement joins TRBV27 to TRBJ2-6, with TRBD2 as a possible D gene (6 bases). V was cut by 6 bases and J by 2 bases, with 8 bases left in between. There are 14 residues in the CDR3. Germline loops: CDR1 MNHEY, CDR2 SMNVEV (reference sequence). In DNA, the CDR3 is TGTGCCAGCAGCGGGACTGCTGGGGCCAACGTCCTGACTTTC. Its translation: CASSGTAGANVLTF. Full variable domain (missing parts from reference TRBV27 and TRBJ2-6): EAQVTQNPRYLITVTGKKLTVTCSQNMNHEYMSWYRQDPGLGLRQIYYSMNVEVTDKGDVPEGYKVSRKEKRNFPLILESPSPNQTSLYFCASSGTAGANVLTFGAGSRLTVL.

To note about this clone: The sample contains more than one DNA sequence encoding this CDR3. This rearrangement joins TRBV4-2 to TRBJ1-2, with 8 bases identical to TRBD1. Germline CDR1 reads LGHNA; CDR2 reads YNFKEQ. The ends lost 0 bases at V and 3 bases at J; junction bases unmatched: 3. CDR3 length: 15 amino acids. DNA for the CDR3: TGTGCCAGCAGCCAAGATCAGGGGGCGGACTATGGCTACACCTTC. The encoded protein is CASSQDQGADYGYTF.

V and J are TRBV6-1 and TRBJ2-1; perhaps TRBD2 as D (6 bases). Germline loops: CDR1 MNHNS, CDR2 SASEGT. This CDR3 is 13 amino acids long. V was clipped by 1 base and J by 10 bases, with 11 bases between them. The CDR3 loop is CASSEEEGMEQFF. In nucleotides, the CDR3 is TGTGCCAGCAGTGAAGAGGAGGGCATGGAGCAGTTCTTC.

The V call is TRBV2, the J call TRBJ2-3; TRBD2 matches 12 bases. Germline V gene lookup returns CDR1 SNHLY and CDR2 FYNNEI. This CDR3 contains 16 residues. The V and J ends lost 6 bases and 5 bases, in that order; junction bases with no gene match: 9. The CDR3 DNA sequence: TGTGCCAGCAGAAGCCCGACTAGCGGGAGACGAGATACGCAGTATTTT. Its translation is CASRSPTSGRRDTQYF. The complete variable domain, with remaining parts taken from reference TRBV2 and TRBJ2-3, reads EPEVTQTPSHQVTQMGQEVILRCVPISNHLYFYWYRQILGQKVEFLVSFYNNEISEKSEIFDDQFSVERPDGSNFTLKIRSTKLEDSAMYFCASRSPTSGRRDTQYFGPGTRLTVL.

DNA of the CDR3: TGTGCCTGGATGGCACGGGGGACTGAAGCTTTCTTT. Protein: CAWMARGTEAFF. The chain recombines TRBV30 with TRBJ1-1, with a weak D call TRBD1 (5 bases). CDR1 and CDR2 (germline): GTSNPN, SVGIG (reference sequence). The CDR3 spans 12 residues. The V end lost 4 bases, the J end lost 5 bases, and 11 bases lay between the germline ends.

This clone was detected ten times or more. The CDR3 ends on some other residue instead of the conserved phenylalanine or tryptophan, so this is likely a read error. The DNA is left out, because the CDR3 cannot be placed on it with certainty; the CDR3 is given as TCRdb lists it. The rearrangement joins TRBV30 to TRBJ1-1. The CDR3 numbers 14 amino acids, ends counted. Germline CDR1 and CDR2: GTSNPN and SVGIG (reference sequence). Here the CDR3 reads CAWRPLIRGGGLSC.

This clone was seen a few times. This chain joins TRBV27 and TRBJ2-7; D is possibly TRBD1 (5 bases). Trimming left V 5 bases short and J 6 bases short, with 17 bases between. This CDR3 is built from 14 residues. In germline, CDR1 is MNHEY, CDR2 SMNVEV (reference sequence). The CDR3 is CASSRIQGSGEQYF. The CDR3 DNA follows: TGTGCCAGCAGTCGAATTCAGGGTTCCGGCGAGCAGTACTTC.

This CDR3 reads CASSLMRQGSGEQYF. The DNA for the CDR3 is TGTGCCAGCAGTTTAATGAGACAGGGGTCTGGAGAGCAGTACTTC. This chain joins TRBV28 and TRBJ2-7; 8 bases agree with TRBD1. V lost 2 bases to trimming and J lost 7 bases; unmatched junction nucleotides: 10. This CDR3 spans 15 amino acids. Per the germline V gene, CDR1 is MDHEN and CDR2 is SYDVKM.

Turning to this clone: This clone may be a read error of a much larger clone one base away. This sample also contains other DNA sequences that code for the same CDR3. The chain couples TRBV7-8 to TRBJ2-5, with D unresolved. The CDR3 runs 14 residues. Germline V gene lookup returns CDR1 SGHVS and CDR2 FQNEAQ. Here the CDR3 DNA reads TGTGCAAGCAACCCTCCAAGCGAGTCACGGACCCAGTACTTC. Amino acid sequence: CASNPPSESRTQYF.

V is TRBV7-9 and J is TRBJ2-7; possible D gene TRBD2, 6 bases. V lost 4 bases, J lost 10 bases, and 17 bases lay in between. Germline assignment: CDR1 SEHNR and CDR2 FQNEAQ (reference sequence). CDR3 length equals 13 residues. CDR3 sequence: CASSSSNSGIQYF. CDR3 in DNA: TGTGCCAGCAGCTCTTCGAATAGCGGTATACAGTACTTC.

The table lists this clone with a few counts. This chain connects TRBV5-1 to TRBJ2-7; 7 bases fit TRBD2. From germline, CDR1 is SGHRS and CDR2 YFSETQ. There are 15 residues in the CDR3. V lost 4 bases, J lost 6 bases, and 13 bases stayed unmatched. The CDR3 DNA follows: TGCGCCAGCAGCACCAGCGGACTAGGCTCTCGCGAGCAGTACTTC. It specifies CASSTSGLGSREQYF.

This clone was observed a single time. The chain carries TRBV4-3 and TRBJ1-2, with D perhaps TRBD1 (5 bases). From germline, CDR1 is LGHNA and CDR2 YSLEER. The germline V and J ends were trimmed by 6 bases and 5 bases, with 13 bases remaining between them. This CDR3 is built from 13 residues. The DNA for the CDR3 is TGCGCCAGCAGTCGGGACCGGAGATATGGCTACACCTTC. Amino acid sequence: CASSRDRRYGYTF.

The chain joins TRBV7-9 to TRBJ2-5; TRBD1 is a possible D gene (5 bases). Germline CDR1 SEHNR, CDR2 FQNEAQ (reference sequence). The V end lost 2 bases, the J end lost 1 base, and 11 bases lay between the germline ends. The CDR3 spans 15 residues. The CDR3 nucleotides read TGTGCCAGCAGCTTATGGGGCGACCCCCAAGAGACCCAGTACTTC. It encodes CASSLWGDPQETQYF.

This clone was seen a single time. The rearrangement links TRBV4-1 to TRBJ2-7, with D uncertain. Trimming pared 0 bases from V and 5 bases from J, leaving 17 bases between. The CDR3 consists of 16 residues. Germline V CDR1 and CDR2: MGHRA, YSYEKL. The CDR3 nucleotides read TGCGCCAGCAGCCAAGATCCCCGGGCGTTGGGCAACGAGCAGTACTTC. Its translation is CASSQDPRALGNEQYF.

The J gene is TRBJ2-7, the V gene TRBV6-5; perhaps D is TRBD1 or TRBD2 (6 bases each). V dropped 5 bases and J dropped 4 bases, with 15 bases sitting between them. The CDR3 runs to 14 residues. The germline gives CDR1 MNHEY, CDR2 SVGAGI. The CDR3 here is CASSVRGRGYEQYF. DNA for the CDR3: TGTGCCAGCAGTGTCAGGGGCCGGGGGTACGAGCAGTACTTC.

The V gene is TRBV11-2, the J gene TRBJ1-1; D is uncertain. V lost 0 bases to trimming and J lost 10 bases, with 0 bases between them. Germline CDR1 is SGHAT and CDR2 is FQNNGV. The CDR3 sequence is 9 residues long. The CDR3 coding sequence is TGTGCCAGCAGCTTAGAAGCTTTCTTT. As protein: CASSLEAFF.